The 25 T cell receptor beta chains below come from one sample, sequenced in a study of T cell changes during pregnancy in multiple sclerosis. Data came from immunoSEQ multiplex PCR; TCRdb stores just in-frame clones and leaves some out. Among roughly 20,000 clones listed, 85% to 95% were seen once. The sequencing here drew on CD4+ T cells from peripheral blood mononuclear cells, taken in the third trimester of pregnancy. These receptors were obtained from a female donor with multiple sclerosis, enrolled in a pregnancy study.

This chain's CDR3 is CASSSRQLSYEQYF. The CDR3, as DNA: TGTGCCAGCAGCTCACGACAGCTCTCCTACGAGCAGTACTTC. The chain combines TRBV11-1 with TRBJ2-7, with D possibly TRBD1 on 5 matching bases. The germline V and J ends were trimmed by 4 bases and 0 bases, with 10 bases remaining between them. The CDR3 extends over 14 amino acids. Germline V gene data show CDR1 as SGHAT and CDR2 as FQDESV (reference sequence). The whole variable domain, filled in from reference TRBV11-1 and TRBJ2-7, reads EAEVAQSPRYKITEKSQAVAFWCDPISGHATLYWYRQILGQGPELLVQFQDESVVDDSQLPKDRFSAERLKGVDSTLKIQPAELGDSAMYLCASSSRQLSYEQYFGPGTRLTVT.

V is TRBV2 and J is TRBJ1-3, with 7 bases that match TRBD1. Germline V lookup: CDR1 SNHLY, CDR2 FYNNEI. Unmatched junction bases numbered 6, after V lost 7 bases and J lost 0 bases. This CDR3 has 15 residues. The CDR3 here is CASTGQRSSGNTIYF. CDR3 DNA sequence: TGTGCCAGCACGGGACAGAGAAGCTCTGGAAACACCATATATTTT.

The chain carries TRBV7-9 and TRBJ2-5, with TRBD2 identical over 14 bases. The V and J ends lost 4 bases and 0 bases, in that order; junction bases with no gene match: 4. The CDR3 loop spans 17 amino acids. Germline lookup yields CDR1 SEHNR and CDR2 FQNEAQ (reference sequence). The CDR3 is CASSSGLAGGYQETQYF. CDR3 in DNA: TGTGCCAGCAGCTCCGGACTAGCGGGGGGTTACCAAGAGACCCAGTACTTC. The whole variable domain, remainder taken from reference TRBV7-9 and TRBJ2-5, is DTGVSQNPRHKITKRGQNVTFRCDPISEHNRLYWYRQTLGQGPEFLTYFQNEAQLEKSRLLSDRFSAERPKGSFSTLEIQRTEQGDSAMYLCASSSGLAGGYQETQYFGPGTRLLVL.

CDR3 nucleotide sequence: TGTGCCAGCCATGAACCTGCCACGGGGAATGAGCAGTTCTTC. This translates into CASHEPATGNEQFF. The gene calls are TRBV28 and TRBJ2-1; perhaps TRBD2 as D (5 bases). The V and J ends lost 8 bases and 7 bases respectively, with 18 bases between them. The germline CDR1 and CDR2 sequences are MDHEN and SYDVKM. The CDR3 loop spans 14 amino acids. Looking up the rest from reference TRBV28 and TRBJ2-1 gives the full variable domain: DVKVTQSSRYLVKRTGEKVFLECVQDMDHENMFWYRQDPGLGLRLIYFSYDVKMKEKGDIPEGYSVSREKKERFSLILESASTNQTSMYLCASHEPATGNEQFFGPGTRLTVL.

The V call is TRBV6-4, the J call TRBJ1-3; D is undetermined. In germline, CDR1 is MRHNA, CDR2 SNTAGT. V shed 7 bases and J shed 0 bases, with 7 bases lying between them. This CDR3 region has 13 residues. Written as DNA, the CDR3 is TGTGCCAGCACCCGAGTCTCTGGAAACACCATATATTTT. This gives the protein CASTRVSGNTIYF.

This chain links TRBV6-1 with TRBJ1-4; D not certain. Germline V gives CDR1 MNHNS, CDR2 SASEGT. V was cut by 3 bases and J by 0 bases, with 11 bases left in between. The CDR3 has 16 residues. The CDR3 DNA follows: TGTGCCAGCAGTGACGGACGGGGTTCAACTAATGAAAAACTGTTTTTT. Amino acid sequence: CASSDGRGSTNEKLFF.

V and J are TRBV27 and TRBJ1-2; TRBD1 matches 7 bases. The J segment lost 8 bases and the V segment lost 6 bases, leaving 9 bases of the junction unmatched. This CDR3 has 13 residues. Germline V gene lookup returns CDR1 MNHEY and CDR2 SMNVEV (reference sequence). This CDR3 reads CASRPDRYRGYTF. DNA of the CDR3: TGTGCCAGCAGGCCGGACAGGTACAGAGGCTACACCTTC.

The rearrangement uses TRBV19 and TRBJ2-7; 11 bases map to TRBD1. Germline V lookup: CDR1 LNHDA, CDR2 SQIVND (reference sequence). V was clipped by 7 bases and J by 6 bases; unmatched bases: 8. The CDR3 length is 14 residues. The CDR3 coding sequence is TGTGCCAGTAAGTGGACAGGGGGCTCTGGCGAGCAGTACTTC. Residues: CASKWTGGSGEQYF.

This chain connects TRBV29-1 to TRBJ2-2; 8 bases match TRBD1. After removal of 0 bases from V and 6 bases from J, the junction contained 6 bases not matched to a gene. Germline assignment: CDR1 SQVTM and CDR2 ANQGSEA. This CDR3 spans 15 amino acids. The CDR3 loop reads CSVEDPRGRAGELFF. The CDR3 nucleotides are TGCAGCGTTGAAGATCCCAGGGGGCGGGCCGGGGAGCTGTTTTTT.

The CDR3 DNA reads TGTGCCAGCAGGAGGGACAGCCGAGATCAGCCCCAGCATTTT. The encoded protein is CASRRDSRDQPQHF. This chain uses TRBV2 with TRBJ1-5; 7 bases agree with TRBD1. The CDR3 length is 14 residues. V shed 6 bases, J shed 5 bases, and the junction held 7 bases outside the gene matches. The germline V gene has CDR1 SNHLY and CDR2 FYNNEI.

The chain links TRBV9 to TRBJ1-2; 9 nucleotides align to TRBD1. The J segment lost 8 bases and the V segment lost 2 bases, leaving 4 bases of the junction unmatched. Germline lookup yields CDR1 SGDLS and CDR2 YYNGEE. The CDR3 covers 13 residues. CDR3 in DNA: TGTGCCAGCAGCGTGACAGGGGGAGAAGGCTACACCTTC. Translating it yields CASSVTGGEGYTF. Full variable domain (outside the CDR3, taken from reference TRBV9 and TRBJ1-2): DSGVTQTPKHLITATGQRVTLRCSPRSGDLSVYWYQQSLDQGLQFLIQYYNGEERAKGNILERFSAQQFPDLHSELNLSSLELGDSALYFCASSVTGGEGYTFGSGTRLTVV.

The V call is TRBV18, the J call TRBJ2-7; a possible D gene is TRBD2 (5 bases). CDR3 length: 13 amino acids. Trimming left V 6 bases short and J 3 bases short, with 12 bases between. Germline V gene lookup returns CDR1 KGHSH and CDR2 LQKENI. In DNA, the CDR3 is TGTGCCAGCTCCTCCACCGGAGGCTACGAGCAGTACTTC. Protein sequence: CASSSTGGYEQYF.

The genes are TRBV30 and TRBJ2-1, with 9 bases identical to TRBD2. V dropped 3 bases and J dropped 2; count of bases not matched to a gene: 5. This CDR3 has 15 amino acids. Germline assignment: CDR1 GTSNPN and CDR2 SVGIG (reference sequence). CDR3 protein: CAWSPAGGPYNEQFF. In DNA, the CDR3 is TGTGCCTGGAGCCCAGCGGGGGGTCCCTACAATGAGCAGTTCTTC. The whole variable domain, remainder taken from reference TRBV30 and TRBJ2-1, is SQTIHQWPATLVQPVGSPLSLECTVEGTSNPNLYWYRQAAGRGLQLLFYSVGIGQISSEVPQNLSASRPQDRQFILSSKKLLLSDSGFYLCAWSPAGGPYNEQFFGPGTRLTVL.

The genes are TRBV2 and TRBJ2-3; TRBD2 matches 8 bases. The CDR3 consists of 16 residues. Germline V lookup: CDR1 SNHLY, CDR2 FYNNEI. The V and J ends lost 3 bases and 2 bases, in that order; junction bases with no gene match: 7. The CDR3 loop reads CASSESGGGPTDTQYF. The CDR3 DNA reads as TGTGCCAGCAGTGAGTCGGGCGGGGGGCCCACAGATACGCAGTATTTT.

This chain links TRBV5-1 with TRBJ2-1; the match to TRBD2 covers 8 bases. With 4 bases clipped from V and 7 bases from J, the junction kept 7 bases outside the gene matches. The CDR3 is 14 amino acids. From germline, CDR1 is SGHRS and CDR2 YFSETQ. CDR3 nucleotides: TGCGCCAGCAGCACCGGGGGGGCTCAGAATGAGCAGTTCTTC. Its protein product is CASSTGGAQNEQFF.

This chain connects TRBV9 to TRBJ1-5; 7 bases are a match to TRBD1. The V and J ends lost 3 bases and 6 bases, in that order; junction bases with no gene match: 6. This CDR3 has 14 residues. Germline V gene lookup returns CDR1 SGDLS and CDR2 YYNGEE. CDR3 DNA sequence: TGTGCCAGCAGCGCGGACAGGACCGGTCAGCCCCAGCATTTT. It specifies CASSADRTGQPQHF.

This rearrangement joins TRBV5-4 to TRBJ2-6; 8 bases map to TRBD2. This CDR3 has 16 amino acids. From germline, CDR1 is SGHNT and CDR2 YYREEE (reference sequence). V was pared by 3 bases and J by 2 bases, with 4 bases of the junction left unmatched. Here the CDR3 reads CASSSGGEAGANVLTF. The DNA of the CDR3 is TGTGCCAGCAGCTCGGGAGGGGAAGCTGGGGCCAACGTCCTGACTTTC. The whole variable domain, filled in from reference TRBV5-4 and TRBJ2-6, reads ETGVTQSPTHLIKTRGQQVTLRCSSQSGHNTVSWYQQALGQGPQFIFQYYREEENGRGNFPPRFSGLQFPNYSSELNVNALELDDSALYLCASSSGGEAGANVLTFGAGSRLTVL.

This sequence joins TRBV4-1 and TRBJ1-2; 11 nucleotides line up with TRBD1. This CDR3 has 15 amino acids. After removal of 1 base from V and 4 bases from J, the junction contained 2 bases not matched to a gene. CDR1 is MGHRA and CDR2 is YSYEKL in the germline V gene. The CDR3 coding sequence is TGCGCCAGCAGCCAAGGGGACAGGGGGGTCTATGGCTACACCTTC. This encodes CASSQGDRGVYGYTF.

The V gene is TRBV5-1, the J gene TRBJ2-1, with 8 bases fitting TRBD2. The germline gives CDR1 SGHRS, CDR2 YFSETQ. With 0 bases clipped from V and 5 bases from J, the junction kept 7 bases outside the gene matches. This CDR3 is 16 amino acids long. CDR3: CASSLDPTGGHNEQFF. In DNA, the CDR3 is TGCGCCAGCAGCTTGGACCCGACGGGGGGGCACAATGAGCAGTTCTTC.

The chain has TRBV12-5 and TRBJ2-7; perhaps TRBD1 as D (5 bases). V was clipped by 6 bases and J by 2 bases, with 14 bases between them. Per the germline V gene, CDR1 is LGHNT and CDR2 is FRNRAP. CDR3 length: 14 amino acids. This CDR3 is CASGPRSGPYEQYF. The DNA of the CDR3 is TGTGCTAGTGGCCCTCGGTCAGGGCCCTACGAGCAGTACTTC.

The J gene is TRBJ2-5, the V gene TRBV11-2; D remains unclear. The CDR3 has 13 amino acids. Per the germline V gene, CDR1 is SGHAT and CDR2 is FQNNGV. The ends were cut back, 2 bases at V and 7 bases at J, with 11 bases in the middle. DNA of the CDR3: TGTGCCAGCAGCTTATCAAGCTATGGGACCCAGTACTTC. Amino acid sequence: CASSLSSYGTQYF. Using reference TRBV11-2 and TRBJ2-5 for the parts outside the CDR3, the full variable domain is EAGVAQSPRYKIIEKRQSVAFWCNPISGHATLYWYQQILGQGPKLLIQFQNNGVVDDSQLPKDRFSAERLKGVDSTLKIQPAKLEDSAVYLCASSLSSYGTQYFGPGTRLLVL.

The gene calls are TRBV9 and TRBJ2-3; D remains ambiguous. V was cut by 4 bases and J by 0 bases, with 3 bases left in between. CDR1 is SGDLS, CDR2 YYNGEE, per germline. The CDR3 has 12 amino acids. The CDR3 sequence is CASSQSTDTQYF. CDR3 coding DNA: TGTGCCAGCAGCCAGAGCACAGATACGCAGTATTTT.

This clone was recorded only once. The chain uses TRBV2 and TRBJ2-7; TRBD2 might be the D (5 bases). CDR3 size: 15 residues. V gave up 2 bases and J gave up 2 bases, with 13 bases separating them. Germline CDR1 reads SNHLY; CDR2 reads FYNNEI. CDR3: CASSERGQLTYEQYF. The DNA for the CDR3 is TGTGCCAGCAGTGAAAGAGGGCAGTTGACCTACGAGCAGTACTTC.

This clone was counted a single time. The V and J genes are TRBV18 and TRBJ2-7; the match to TRBD1 covers 7 bases. This CDR3 has 14 residues. Looked up from germline, CDR1 is KGHSH and CDR2 is LQKENI. The trim removed 6 bases at V and 0 bases at J, leaving 5 bases unmatched. The CDR3 DNA is TGTGCCAGCTCCCAACGGGACAGCTCCTACGAGCAGTACTTC. Translation: CASSQRDSSYEQYF.

This rearrangement joins TRBV11-3 to TRBJ2-1; 7 bases agree with TRBD1. This CDR3 is 20 amino acids long. Germline V CDR1 and CDR2: SGHNT, YENEEA. The junction had 31 bases not matched to a gene; V was cut back by 4 bases and J by 13 bases. The CDR3 DNA reads TGTGCCAGCAGCTCCGGAGAGGGTACGTTATCAGGGACAGATTCATCAACCCAGTTCTTC. This translates into CASSSGEGTLSGTDSSTQFF.